The 30 T cell receptor beta chains listed next were all sequenced from one sample in a study of blood T cell repertoires in COVID-19 (dated by TCRdb to 2020 to 2021). Receptor amplification or capture employed the immunoSEQ multiplex PCR assay. The immuneACCESS repertoire file appears here via TCRdb, limited to in-frame rearrangements. These files lack a portion of the clones; in checked studies, under half of the deficit traces to unresolved V genes, and the cause of the others is not known. The sample has roughly 130,000 clones on record, around 87% of them singletons. The ten top clones hold less than 4.5% of the sample. The sequenced sample was peripheral blood. The receptors come from a woman in her sixties or seventies with acute or convalescent COVID-19.

This clone has a single count. This chain links TRBV29-1 with TRBJ2-1; 7 positions agree with TRBD2. The CDR3 runs to 11 residues. Trimming cost V 7 bases and J 10 bases; bases outside gene matches: 7. Germline V gene lookup returns CDR1 SQVTM and CDR2 ANQGSEA. CDR3 DNA sequence: TGCAGCGCTCGACTAGCCCACGAGCAGTTCTTC. This codes for CSARLAHEQFF.

The chain employs TRBV18 and TRBJ2-1; 11 positions agree with TRBD2. The CDR3 sequence is 19 residues long. V shed 1 base and J 5 bases; nucleotides not matched to a gene: 13. Germline V gene data show CDR1 as KGHSH and CDR2 as LQKENI. The CDR3 nucleotides read TGTGCCAGCTCACCACTAGCGGGAGGGCCCAGAGGGCCGAACAATGAGCAGTTCTTC. It specifies CASSPLAGGPRGPNNEQFF. The entire variable domain, with the rest obtained from reference TRBV18 and TRBJ2-1, is as follows: NAGVMQNPRHLVRRRGQEARLRCSPMKGHSHVYWYRQLPEEGLKFMVYLQKENIIDESGMPKERFSAEFPKEGPSILRIQQVVRGDSAAYFCASSPLAGGPRGPNNEQFFGPGTRLTVL.

V usage is TRBV4-1 and J usage is TRBJ2-5; TRBD2 matches 8 bases. This CDR3 region has 13 residues. Germline values: CDR1 MGHRA, CDR2 YSYEKL. The chain's CDR3 is CATSGDQQETQYF. CDR3 bases: TGCGCAACTAGCGGAGATCAACAAGAGACCCAGTACTTC.

The V call is TRBV12-3 or TRBV12-4, the J call TRBJ1-5; D gene ambiguous. The CDR3 is 13 residues long. Trimming stripped 8 bases from V and 3 bases from J, with 11 bases between. The CDR3 DNA reads TGTGCCAGCCGTATTGGGCACAATCAGCCCCAGCATTTT. Translating gives CASRIGHNQPQHF.

This clone was detected only once. The rearrangement uses TRBV10-3 and TRBJ2-1; TRBD2 matches at 8 bases. Germline CDR1 reads ENHRY; CDR2 reads SYGVKD. V dropped 4 bases and J dropped 4; count of bases not matched to a gene: 3. The CDR3 has 14 amino acids. The CDR3 nucleotides are TGTGCCATCAGTGCGGGAGGGCCTTACAATGAGCAGTTCTTC. Translation: CAISAGGPYNEQFF.

V usage is TRBV18 and J usage is TRBJ2-3; D not resolved. The CDR3 loop spans 15 amino acids. Trimming took off 2 bases at V and 1 base at J, with 10 bases between the two ends. Germline loops: CDR1 KGHSH, CDR2 LQKENI. CDR3 coding DNA: TGTGCCAGCTCACCATCCCTCTCAGGCACAGATACGCAGTATTTT. Its protein is CASSPSLSGTDTQYF.

The chain combines TRBV5-5 with TRBJ1-5; tentative D call: TRBD1 (6 bases). V was clipped by 3 bases and J by 1 base, with 11 bases between them. The V gene's germline CDR1 is SGHKS and CDR2 YYEKEE (reference sequence). The CDR3 has 15 amino acids. Here the CDR3 reads CASSSGRGSNQPQHF. The CDR3 bases are TGTGCCAGCAGCTCGGGCAGGGGAAGCAATCAGCCCCAGCATTTT.

CDR3 nucleotide sequence: TGTGCCTTTTCCGGGACAGGGAACTCACCCCTCCACTTT. Translating gives CAFSGTGNSPLHF. The chain uses TRBV30 and TRBJ1-6; 9 nucleotides agree with TRBD1. The CDR3 sequence is 13 residues long. V lost 7 bases and J lost 10; bases outside the gene matches: 8. CDR1 is GTSNPN, CDR2 SVGIG, per germline (reference sequence). The entire variable domain, with the rest obtained from reference TRBV30 and TRBJ1-6, is as follows: SQTIHQWPATLVQPVGSPLSLECTVEGTSNPNLYWYRQAAGRGLQLLFYSVGIGQISSEVPQNLSASRPQDRQFILSSKKLLLSDSGFYLCAFSGTGNSPLHFGNGTRLTVT.

The chain uses TRBV6-6 and TRBJ2-2; TRBD1 agrees at 8 bases. Germline V CDR1 and CDR2: MNHNY, SVGAGI (reference sequence). V trimming: 6 bases; J trimming: 3 bases; junction bases outside the gene matches: 9. The CDR3 has 16 residues. CDR3 residues: CASSPDREPDTGELFF. CDR3 nucleotides: TGTGCCAGCAGCCCGGACAGGGAACCTGACACCGGGGAGCTGTTTTTT.

The chain joins TRBV30 to TRBJ2-4, with 12 bases matching TRBD1. CDR1 and CDR2 from the germline V gene are GTSNPN and SVGIG (reference sequence). This CDR3 has 15 amino acids. Trimming removed 2 bases from V and 6 bases from J; junction bases left unmatched: 5. The CDR3 DNA is TGTGCCTGGAGTACGGGACAGGGGGCCGCAAACATTCAGTACTTC. Protein product: CAWSTGQGAANIQYF.

The rearrangement uses TRBV29-1 and TRBJ1-1; D is unclear. The CDR3 runs 13 residues. With 5 bases removed from V and 0 bases from J, the gap between germline ends came to 10 bases. The germline V gene encodes CDR1 SQVTM and CDR2 ANQGSEA. The CDR3 sequence: CSVRTDMNTEAFF. DNA of the CDR3: TGCAGCGTTCGCACAGACATGAACACTGAAGCTTTCTTT.

The J gene is TRBJ1-4, the V gene TRBV6-5; 7 bases match TRBD1. The germline CDR1 and CDR2 sequences are MNHEY and SVGAGI. The ends lost 8 bases at V and 7 bases at J; junction bases unmatched: 13. The CDR3 covers 15 residues. This CDR3 is CASALNPGGGEKLFF. The CDR3 DNA reads as TGTGCCAGCGCACTCAACCCAGGGGGTGGTGAAAAACTGTTTTTT.

J is TRBJ2-4 and V is TRBV6-5; TRBD1 matches 7 bases. This CDR3 is 15 amino acids long. CDR1 MNHEY and CDR2 SVGAGI come from the germline V gene. Germline trimming cut 0 bases from V and 6 bases from J; bases unmatched to any gene: 5. CDR3 DNA: TGTGCCAGCAGTTACTCCCCCCGGGACAGAAACATTCAGTACTTC. Translation gives CASSYSPRDRNIQYF.

The chain carries TRBV7-3 and TRBJ2-2; a possible D gene is TRBD1 (5 bases). Germline V gene lookup returns CDR1 SGHTA and CDR2 FQGTGA. The CDR3 extends over 13 amino acids. Trimming pared 4 bases from V and 5 bases from J, leaving 8 bases between. The DNA of the CDR3 is TGTGCCAGCAGCTCGACAGAGACCGGGGAGCTGTTTTTT. Translating it yields CASSSTETGELFF. The full variable domain, with the rest looked up from reference TRBV7-3 and TRBJ2-2, is GAGVSQTPSNKVTEKGKYVELRCDPISGHTALYWYRQSLGQGPEFLIYFQGTGAADDSGLPNDRFFAVRPEGSVSTLKIQRTERGDSAVYLCASSSTETGELFFGEGSRLTVL.

V is TRBV5-1 and J is TRBJ1-6, with 8 nucleotides matching TRBD1. The germline V gene encodes CDR1 SGHRS and CDR2 YFSETQ. There are 16 residues in the CDR3. Unmatched junction bases numbered 8, after V lost 0 bases and J lost 9 bases. This chain's CDR3 is CASSLVADRDVSPLHF. The CDR3 nucleotides read TGCGCCAGCAGCTTGGTGGCGGACAGGGATGTTTCACCCCTCCACTTT. Full variable domain (outside the CDR3, taken from reference TRBV5-1 and TRBJ1-6): KAGVTQTPRYLIKTRGQQVTLSCSPISGHRSVSWYQQTPGQGLQFLFEYFSETQRNKGNFPGRFSGRQFSNSRSEMNVSTLELGDSALYLCASSLVADRDVSPLHFGNGTRLTVT.

The J gene is TRBJ1-2, the V gene TRBV30, with D perhaps matching TRBD1 (6 bases). The germline gives CDR1 GTSNPN, CDR2 SVGIG (reference sequence). Deletions cut 3 bases from V and 5 bases from J, with 19 bases between. The CDR3 length is 15 residues. The CDR3 reads CAWSLLDSGIYGYTF. CDR3 in DNA: TGTGCCTGGAGCCTATTGGACAGCGGTATTTATGGCTACACCTTC. The variable domain in full, completed from reference TRBV30 and TRBJ1-2, reads SQTIHQWPATLVQPVGSPLSLECTVEGTSNPNLYWYRQAAGRGLQLLFYSVGIGQISSEVPQNLSASRPQDRQFILSSKKLLLSDSGFYLCAWSLLDSGIYGYTFGSGTRLTVV.

The chain joins TRBV7-9 to TRBJ1-3, with 10 bases matching TRBD1. V was clipped by 5 bases and J by 3 bases; unmatched bases: 7. The CDR3 is made up of 16 amino acids. The germline gives CDR1 SEHNR, CDR2 FQNEAQ (reference sequence). The CDR3 loop is CASSHSWTGGGNTIYF. Here the CDR3 DNA reads TGTGCCAGCAGCCACTCCTGGACAGGGGGTGGAAACACCATATATTTT.

This clone was seen a handful of times. The rearrangement uses TRBV6-2 or TRBV6-3 and TRBJ2-7; D is uncertain. This CDR3 is 15 amino acids long. The V gene lost 0 bases and the J gene lost 0 bases, with 9 bases spanning the gap. Germline CDR1 is MNHEY and CDR2 is SVGEGT. DNA of the CDR3: TGTGCCAGCAGTTACTCTCCCGGGTACTCCTACGAGCAGTACTTC. Amino acids: CASSYSPGYSYEQYF.

This clone was recorded a few times. The genes are TRBV19 and TRBJ2-7, with a weak D call TRBD1 (5 bases). Trimming took 5 bases from V and 0 from J, leaving 11 bases between them. The CDR3 has 14 residues. The germline gives CDR1 LNHDA, CDR2 SQIVND (reference sequence). The CDR3 loop reads CASSPDMSSYEQYF. CDR3 nucleotide sequence: TGTGCCAGTAGTCCGGACATGAGCTCCTACGAGCAGTACTTC.

This clone was seen only once. V gene TRBV14 combines with J gene TRBJ1-2, with TRBD1 matching over 9 bases. CDR3 size: 16 residues. CDR1 and CDR2 (germline): SGHDN, FVKESK. Unmatched junction bases numbered 10, after V lost 4 bases and J lost 4 bases. CDR3: CASSPRTGVVSYGYTF. For the CDR3, the DNA is TGTGCCAGCAGCCCCAGGACAGGGGTGGTTAGCTATGGCTACACCTTC.

The rearrangement joins TRBV19 to TRBJ1-5; D unresolved. The CDR3 contains 14 residues. Germline CDR1 reads LNHDA; CDR2 reads SQIVND (reference sequence). Between the trimmed V and J ends, which lost 7 bases and 1 base, there was a span of 11 bases. The CDR3 coding sequence is TGTGCCAGTACCCCATCGGGAAGCAATCAGCCCCAGCATTTT. This sequence encodes CASTPSGSNQPQHF.

The chain uses TRBV5-4 and TRBJ2-3, with 12 bases aligning to TRBD2. CDR3 size: 15 residues. Germline CDR1 and CDR2: SGHNT and YYREEE (reference sequence). V gave up 1 base and J gave up 5 bases; unmatched junction bases: 2. The CDR3 region is CASSLRTSGVDTQYF. As DNA, the CDR3 is TGTGCCAGCAGCTTGAGGACTAGCGGGGTAGATACGCAGTATTTT.

The genes are TRBV30 and TRBJ1-5; D possibly corresponds to TRBD1 (5 bases). The CDR3 totals 14 residues. The V gene's germline CDR1 is GTSNPN and CDR2 SVGIG (reference sequence). The V and J ends lost 3 bases and 8 bases respectively, with 17 bases between them. DNA of the CDR3: TGTGCCTGGAGCGAATTAGGGACTTCCGAGCCCCAGCATTTT. The encoded protein is CAWSELGTSEPQHF.

The CDR3 DNA reads TGTGCCATCAGCCAGACAGATACGACTAACTATGGCTACACCTTC. Protein sequence: CAISQTDTTNYGYTF. The chain uses TRBV10-3 and TRBJ1-2, with TRBD1 as a possible D gene (5 bases). The CDR3 length is 15 residues. V was clipped by 6 bases and J by 0 bases, with 14 bases between them. Per the germline V gene, CDR1 is ENHRY and CDR2 is SYGVKD.

J is TRBJ2-3 and V is TRBV7-9; 11 bases map to TRBD2. The CDR3 loop spans 17 amino acids. With V trimmed by 5 bases and J by 2 bases, 9 bases remained unmatched. The V gene's germline CDR1 is SEHNR and CDR2 FQNEAQ (reference sequence). The CDR3 sequence is CASSARGGLADTDTQYF. In nucleotides, the CDR3 is TGTGCCAGCAGCGCCCGGGGGGGACTAGCGGACACAGATACGCAGTATTTT.

The chain uses TRBV10-3 and TRBJ2-1, with 10 bases lining up with TRBD2. Germline values: CDR1 ENHRY, CDR2 SYGVKD. J was trimmed by 0 bases and V by 3 bases; bases with no gene match: 5. The CDR3 is 17 amino acids. The CDR3 coding sequence is TGTGCCATCAGTGAACCCCCTAGCGGGAGCTCCTACAATGAGCAGTTCTTC. This codes for CAISEPPSGSSYNEQFF.

The chain has TRBV30 and TRBJ1-1; TRBD1 might be the D (6 bases). Germline CDR1 reads GTSNPN; CDR2 reads SVGIG (reference sequence). Trimming pared 0 bases from V and 4 bases from J, leaving 9 bases between. The CDR3 is 13 amino acids. CDR3 bases: TGTGCCTGGAGTGTAGGGGGGGGCACTGAAGCTTTCTTT. It yields the protein CAWSVGGGTEAFF.

In its sample, this clone was seen a few times. The rearrangement links TRBV13 to TRBJ2-7; 7 bases fit TRBD2. CDR1 and CDR2 (germline): PRHDT, FYEKMQ (reference sequence). CDR3 length: 13 amino acids. Trimming cost V 6 bases and J 9 bases; bases outside gene matches: 11. CDR3 protein: CASRLHGEGRQYF. As DNA, the CDR3 is TGTGCCAGCAGACTACACGGGGAGGGAAGGCAGTACTTC.

The chain combines TRBV5-1 with TRBJ1-2; tentative D call: TRBD1 (5 bases). The CDR3 has 13 residues. V was shortened by 3 bases and J by 2 bases, with 8 bases between the two germline ends. The germline V gene has CDR1 SGHRS and CDR2 YFSETQ. CDR3: CASSWQGNYGYTF. The CDR3 coding sequence is TGCGCCAGCAGCTGGCAGGGCAACTATGGCTACACCTTC. The variable domain in full, completed from reference TRBV5-1 and TRBJ1-2, reads KAGVTQTPRYLIKTRGQQVTLSCSPISGHRSVSWYQQTPGQGLQFLFEYFSETQRNKGNFPGRFSGRQFSNSRSEMNVSTLELGDSALYLCASSWQGNYGYTFGSGTRLTVV.

This chain joins TRBV29-1 and TRBJ2-1, with no clear D. Per germline, CDR1 SQVTM and CDR2 ANQGSEA. Trimming removed 0 bases from V and 3 bases from J, with 12 bases in between. The CDR3 contains 15 residues. CDR3 protein: CSVEELHSGYNEQFF. The DNA of the CDR3 is TGCAGCGTTGAAGAACTTCACTCTGGCTACAATGAGCAGTTCTTC.